The clone carrying this T cell receptor beta chain was detected many times. Its antigen is as yet unknown. The data were obtained in a study of T-cell reconstitution after alpha-beta-depleted transplantation in children. General study points: The high TCRbeta diversity at day 60 in some patients came from surviving recipient T cells and thymic progenitors. T cells produced anew were the main source of T-cell counts and diversity one year after transplant. After transplant, at about two months, alpha-beta T cells were reportedly derived from several hundred expanded graft clones.

Preparation of the TCRbeta library used unique molecular identifiers. A single record per CDR3 protein comes from TCRdb applying MiXCR to the PCR reads. The sample consists of 210,000 or so distinct CDR3 sequences, approximately 10% of them appearing once. Trimming stripped 3 bases from V and 4 bases from J, with 7 bases between. The CDR3 is 13 amino acids. Germline-derived CDR1 and CDR2 are SGHAT and FQNNGV. This clonotype originated in a child under three years old with acute myeloid leukemia, due to receive a stem cell transplant. This material consisted of PBMCs, taken before TCRalphabeta/CD19-depleted stem cell transplant. This chain uses TRBV11-2 with TRBJ2-1; D ambiguous. The CDR3 bases are TGTGCCAGCAGCTTTGGACCTTACAATGAGCAGTTCTTC. Translation: CASSFGPYNEQFF.